This T cell receptor beta chain was identified during a study of cytomegalovirus exposure and HLA in healthy donors. The wider study: Approximately 85 million unique TCRs from HLA-typed donors were held in an early release of data.

Concerning this clone itself: The antigen is undetermined.

Germline CDR1 reads SGHRS; CDR2 reads YFSETQ. The CDR3 contains 14 residues. V shed 4 bases and J 4 bases; nucleotides not matched to a gene: 3. PCR used 60 Vbeta primers and 13 Jbeta primers. TCRdb's table, derived via immunoSEQ multiplex PCR, lists solely in-frame clones and lacks some. This table has about 160,000 clones, 80% appearing once. Findings of the study overall: Later analysis indicated greater clonal expansion among HLA-associated TCR beta chains than among equally common other chains. Among the CMV-associated chains, a few were confirmed in vitro as specific for CMV antigens. Cytomegalovirus-associated status was assigned to approximately 160 TCR beta chains.

The TCR sequence derives from a woman between 50 and 59 years old in good health and CMV-seropositive. Sequencing input: PBMCs. The chain uses TRBV5-1 and TRBJ2-5, with TRBD2 matching over 11 bases. CDR3 region: CASSPGLAAETQYF. CDR3 DNA sequence: TGCGCCAGCAGCCCGGGACTAGCGGCAGAGACCCAGTACTTC.